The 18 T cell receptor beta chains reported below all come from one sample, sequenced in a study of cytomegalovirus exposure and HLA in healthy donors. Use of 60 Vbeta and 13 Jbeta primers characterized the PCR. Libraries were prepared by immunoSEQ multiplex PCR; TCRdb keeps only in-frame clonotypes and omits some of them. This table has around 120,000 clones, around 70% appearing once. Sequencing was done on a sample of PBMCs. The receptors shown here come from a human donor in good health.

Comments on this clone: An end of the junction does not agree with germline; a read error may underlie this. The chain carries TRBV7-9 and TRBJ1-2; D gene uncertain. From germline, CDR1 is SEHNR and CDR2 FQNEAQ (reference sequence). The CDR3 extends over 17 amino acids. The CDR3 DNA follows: TGTTCCAGCAGCTTAGAGATCACAGCAATGGCTTATAGGGGCTACACCTTC. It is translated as CSSSLEITAMAYRGYTF.

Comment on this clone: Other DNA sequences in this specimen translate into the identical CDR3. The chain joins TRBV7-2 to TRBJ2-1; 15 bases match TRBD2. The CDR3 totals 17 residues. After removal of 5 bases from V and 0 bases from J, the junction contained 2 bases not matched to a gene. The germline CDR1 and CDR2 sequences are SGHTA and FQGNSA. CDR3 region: CASSRTSGGASYNEQFF. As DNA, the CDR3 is TGTGCCAGCAGCCGGACTAGCGGGGGGGCCTCCTACAATGAGCAGTTCTTC.

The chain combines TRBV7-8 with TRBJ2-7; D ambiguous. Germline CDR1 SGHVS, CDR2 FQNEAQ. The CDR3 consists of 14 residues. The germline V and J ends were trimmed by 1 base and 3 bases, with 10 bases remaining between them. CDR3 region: CASSLGTDLYEQYF. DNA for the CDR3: TGTGCCAGCAGCTTAGGAACAGATCTCTACGAGCAGTACTTC.

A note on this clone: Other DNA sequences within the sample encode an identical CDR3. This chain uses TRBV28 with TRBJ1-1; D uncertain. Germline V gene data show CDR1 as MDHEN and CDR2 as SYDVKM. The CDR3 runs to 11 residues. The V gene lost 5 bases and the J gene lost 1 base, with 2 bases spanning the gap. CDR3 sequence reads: CASSRNTEAFF. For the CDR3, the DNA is TGTGCCAGCAGTCGGAACACTGAAGCTTTCTTT.

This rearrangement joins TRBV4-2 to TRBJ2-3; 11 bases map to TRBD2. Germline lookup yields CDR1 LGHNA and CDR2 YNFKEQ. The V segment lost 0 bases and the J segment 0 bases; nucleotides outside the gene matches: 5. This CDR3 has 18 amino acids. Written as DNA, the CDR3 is TGTGCCAGCAGCCAAGATCCTAGCGGGGGGTATAGCACAGATACGCAGTATTTT. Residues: CASSQDPSGGYSTDTQYF.

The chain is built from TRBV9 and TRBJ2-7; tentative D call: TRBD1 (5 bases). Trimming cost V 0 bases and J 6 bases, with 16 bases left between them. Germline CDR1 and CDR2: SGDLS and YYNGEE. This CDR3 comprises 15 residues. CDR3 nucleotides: TGTGCCAGCAGCGTAGTGGGCCGGCAAGGGGCCGAGCAGTACTTC. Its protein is CASSVVGRQGAEQYF.

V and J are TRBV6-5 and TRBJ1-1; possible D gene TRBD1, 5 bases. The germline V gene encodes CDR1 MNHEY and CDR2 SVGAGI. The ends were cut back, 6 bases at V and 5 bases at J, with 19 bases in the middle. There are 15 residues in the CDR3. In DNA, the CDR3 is TGTGCCAGCAGAGCCGTCCCGGGGGGGGGAACTGAAGCTTTCTTT. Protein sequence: CASRAVPGGGTEAFF.

The CDR3 coding sequence is TGTGCCAGCACCCCGCAACAGAGTTCCCACGAGCAGTACTTC. The encoded protein is CASTPQQSSHEQYF. The rearrangement links TRBV7-2 to TRBJ2-5; D remains unclear. The DNA end favors TRBJ2-7, so the J call may be wrong. The germline V gene encodes CDR1 SGHTA and CDR2 FQGNSA. The CDR3 has 14 residues.

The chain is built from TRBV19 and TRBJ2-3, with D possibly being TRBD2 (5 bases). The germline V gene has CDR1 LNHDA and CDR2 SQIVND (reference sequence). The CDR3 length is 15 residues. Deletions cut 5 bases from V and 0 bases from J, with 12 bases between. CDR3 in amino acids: CASSHSGTSTDTQYF. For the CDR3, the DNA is TGTGCCAGTAGTCACAGCGGCACTAGCACAGATACGCAGTATTTT.

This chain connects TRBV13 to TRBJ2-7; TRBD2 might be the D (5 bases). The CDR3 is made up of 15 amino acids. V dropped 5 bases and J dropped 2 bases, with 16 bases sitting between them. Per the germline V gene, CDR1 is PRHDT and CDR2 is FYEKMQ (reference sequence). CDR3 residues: CASSPPGGPAYEQYF. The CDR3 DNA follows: TGTGCCAGCAGCCCGCCGGGCGGGCCGGCCTACGAGCAGTACTTC.

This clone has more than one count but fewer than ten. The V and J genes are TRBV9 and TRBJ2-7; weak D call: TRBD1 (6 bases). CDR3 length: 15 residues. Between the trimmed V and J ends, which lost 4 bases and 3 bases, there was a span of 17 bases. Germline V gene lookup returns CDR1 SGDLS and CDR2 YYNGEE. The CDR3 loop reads CASSLNRERSYEQYF. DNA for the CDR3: TGTGCCAGCAGCCTAAACAGGGAAAGGAGCTACGAGCAGTACTTC. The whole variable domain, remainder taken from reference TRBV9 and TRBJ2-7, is DSGVTQTPKHLITATGQRVTLRCSPRSGDLSVYWYQQSLDQGLQFLIQYYNGEERAKGNILERFSAQQFPDLHSELNLSSLELGDSALYFCASSLNRERSYEQYFGPGTRLTVT.

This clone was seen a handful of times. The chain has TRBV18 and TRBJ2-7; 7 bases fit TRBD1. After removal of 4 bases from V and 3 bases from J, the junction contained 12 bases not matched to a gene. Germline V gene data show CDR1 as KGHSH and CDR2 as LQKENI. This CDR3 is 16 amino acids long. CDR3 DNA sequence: TGTGCCAGCTCACTCTACACCGACAGGGCGATCTACGAGCAGTACTTC. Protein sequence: CASSLYTDRAIYEQYF.

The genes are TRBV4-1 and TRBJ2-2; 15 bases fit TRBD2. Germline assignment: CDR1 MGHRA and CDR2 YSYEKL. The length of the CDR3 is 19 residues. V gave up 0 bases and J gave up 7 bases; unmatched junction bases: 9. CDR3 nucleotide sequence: TGCGCCAGCAGCCAAGATGTCCCGGGACTAGCGGGGGGAGGCGGGGAGCTGTTTTTT. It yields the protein CASSQDVPGLAGGGGELFF.

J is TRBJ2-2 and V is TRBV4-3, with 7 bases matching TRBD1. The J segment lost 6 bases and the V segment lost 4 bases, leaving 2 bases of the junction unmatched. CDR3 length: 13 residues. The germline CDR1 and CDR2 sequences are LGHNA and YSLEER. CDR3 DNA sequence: TGCGCCAGCAGCCTTCAGGGGGCCGGGGAGCTGTTTTTT. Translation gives CASSLQGAGELFF.

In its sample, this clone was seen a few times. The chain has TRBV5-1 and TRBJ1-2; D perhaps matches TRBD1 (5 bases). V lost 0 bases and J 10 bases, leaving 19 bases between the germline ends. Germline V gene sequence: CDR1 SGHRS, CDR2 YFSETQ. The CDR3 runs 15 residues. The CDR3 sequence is CASSLGQPIMPYYTF. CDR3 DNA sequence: TGCGCCAGCAGCTTGGGACAGCCCATTATGCCCTACTACACCTTC.

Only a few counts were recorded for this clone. The CDR3: CASSTGVAGEQYF. The CDR3 DNA reads TGTGCCAGCAGCACGGGGGTGGCCGGAGAGCAGTACTTC. The chain couples TRBV7-2 to TRBJ2-7; possible D gene TRBD2, 6 bases. V lost 5 bases to trimming and J lost 7 bases, with 15 bases between them. Germline CDR1 and CDR2: SGHTA and FQGNSA. The CDR3 extends over 13 amino acids. The entire variable domain, with the rest obtained from reference TRBV7-2 and TRBJ2-7, is as follows: GAGVSQSPSNKVTEKGKDVELRCDPISGHTALYWYRQSLGQGLEFLIYFQGNSAPDKSGLPSDRFSAERTGGSVSTLTIQRTQQEDSAVYLCASSTGVAGEQYFGPGTRLTVT.

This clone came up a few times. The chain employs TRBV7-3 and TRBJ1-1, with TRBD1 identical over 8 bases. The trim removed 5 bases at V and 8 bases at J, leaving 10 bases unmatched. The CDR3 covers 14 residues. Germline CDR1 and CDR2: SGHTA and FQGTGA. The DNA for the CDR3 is TGTGCCAGCAGCACCCAGGGACAGGTGGGGGAAGCTTTCTTT. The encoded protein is CASSTQGQVGEAFF.

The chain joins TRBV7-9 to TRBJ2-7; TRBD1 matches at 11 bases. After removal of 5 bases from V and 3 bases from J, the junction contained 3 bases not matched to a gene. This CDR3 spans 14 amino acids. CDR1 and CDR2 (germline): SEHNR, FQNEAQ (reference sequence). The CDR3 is CASSKGQGGYEQYF. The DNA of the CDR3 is TGTGCCAGCAGCAAGGGACAGGGGGGCTACGAGCAGTACTTC.